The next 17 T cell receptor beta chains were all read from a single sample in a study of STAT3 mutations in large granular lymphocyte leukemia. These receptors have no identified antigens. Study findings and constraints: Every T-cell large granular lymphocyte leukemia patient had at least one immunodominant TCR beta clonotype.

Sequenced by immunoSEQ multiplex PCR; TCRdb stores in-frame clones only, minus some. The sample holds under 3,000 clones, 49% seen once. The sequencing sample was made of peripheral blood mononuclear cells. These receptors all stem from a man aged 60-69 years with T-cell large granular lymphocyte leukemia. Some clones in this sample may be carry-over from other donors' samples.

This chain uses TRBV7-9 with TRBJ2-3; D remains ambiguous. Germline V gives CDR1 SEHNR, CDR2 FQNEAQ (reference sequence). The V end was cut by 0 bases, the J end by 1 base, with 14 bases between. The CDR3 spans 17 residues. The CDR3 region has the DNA TGTGCCAGCAGCTTAGCGCATGGGTCGATCGGCACAGATACGCAGTATTTT. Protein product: CASSLAHGSIGTDTQYF. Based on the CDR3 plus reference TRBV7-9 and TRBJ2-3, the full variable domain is DTGVSQNPRHKITKRGQNVTFRCDPISEHNRLYWYRQTLGQGPEFLTYFQNEAQLEKSRLLSDRFSAERPKGSFSTLEIQRTEQGDSAMYLCASSLAHGSIGTDTQYFGPGTRLTVL.

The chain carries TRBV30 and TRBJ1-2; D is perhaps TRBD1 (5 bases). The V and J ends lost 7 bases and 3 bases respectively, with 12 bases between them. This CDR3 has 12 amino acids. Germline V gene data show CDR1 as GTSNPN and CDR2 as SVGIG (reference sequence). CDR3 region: CASYAGDYGYTF. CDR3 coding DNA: TGTGCCTCCTACGCGGGGGACTATGGCTACACCTTC.

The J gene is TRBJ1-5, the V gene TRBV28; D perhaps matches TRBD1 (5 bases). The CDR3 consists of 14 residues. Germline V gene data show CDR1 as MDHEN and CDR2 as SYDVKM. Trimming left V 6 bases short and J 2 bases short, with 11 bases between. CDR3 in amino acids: CASRWGGGNQPQHF. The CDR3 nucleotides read TGTGCCAGCAGGTGGGGGGGAGGCAATCAGCCCCAGCATTTT.

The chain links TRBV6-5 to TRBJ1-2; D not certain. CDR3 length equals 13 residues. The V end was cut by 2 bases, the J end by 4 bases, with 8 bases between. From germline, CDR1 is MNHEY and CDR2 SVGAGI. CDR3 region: CASSYGSSYGYTF. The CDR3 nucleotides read TGTGCCAGCAGTTACGGTAGTAGCTATGGCTACACCTTC.

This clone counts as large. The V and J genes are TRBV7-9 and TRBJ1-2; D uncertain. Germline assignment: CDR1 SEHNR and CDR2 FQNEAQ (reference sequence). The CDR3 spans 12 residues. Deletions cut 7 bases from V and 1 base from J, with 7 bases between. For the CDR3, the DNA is TGTGCCAGCACCCTGGGTAACTATGGCTACACCTTC. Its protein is CASTLGNYGYTF.

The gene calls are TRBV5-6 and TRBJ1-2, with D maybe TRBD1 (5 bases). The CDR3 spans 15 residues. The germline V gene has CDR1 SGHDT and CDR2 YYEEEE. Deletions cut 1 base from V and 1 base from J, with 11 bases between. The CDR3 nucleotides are TGTGCCAGCAGCTTGTGGGGGGGGATTAACTATGGCTACACCTTC. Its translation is CASSLWGGINYGYTF. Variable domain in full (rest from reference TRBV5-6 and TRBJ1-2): DAGVTQSPTHLIKTRGQQVTLRCSPKSGHDTVSWYQQALGQGPQFIFQYYEEEERQRGNFPDRFSGHQFPNYSSELNVNALLLGDSALYLCASSLWGGINYGYTFGSGTRLTVV.

The CDR3 DNA sequence: TGTGCCAGCTCACCCTCTAGGGACATGACCTACGAGCAGTACTTC. Encoded protein: CASSPSRDMTYEQYF. The chain links TRBV18 to TRBJ2-7; TRBD1 might be the D (6 bases). The CDR3 spans 15 residues. V lost 3 bases and J lost 2, with 14 bases in between. Germline V gene lookup returns CDR1 KGHSH and CDR2 LQKENI. The full variable domain, its missing parts supplied by reference TRBV18 and TRBJ2-7, is NAGVMQNPRHLVRRRGQEARLRCSPMKGHSHVYWYRQLPEEGLKFMVYLQKENIIDESGMPKERFSAEFPKEGPSILRIQQVVRGDSAAYFCASSPSRDMTYEQYFGPGTRLTVT.

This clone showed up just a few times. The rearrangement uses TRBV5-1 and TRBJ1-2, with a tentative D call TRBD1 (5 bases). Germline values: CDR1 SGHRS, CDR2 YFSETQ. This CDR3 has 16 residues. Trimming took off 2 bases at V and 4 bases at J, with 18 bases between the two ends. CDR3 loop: CASSLETIQGGYGYTF. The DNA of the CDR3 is TGCGCCAGCAGCTTAGAGACAATTCAGGGTGGCTATGGCTACACCTTC.

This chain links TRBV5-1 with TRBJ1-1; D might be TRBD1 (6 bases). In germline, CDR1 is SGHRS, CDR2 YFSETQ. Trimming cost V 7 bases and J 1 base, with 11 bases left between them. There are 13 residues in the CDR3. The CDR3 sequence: CASGRGQNTEAFF. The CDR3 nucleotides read TGCGCCAGCGGGCGGGGACAGAACACTGAAGCTTTCTTT.

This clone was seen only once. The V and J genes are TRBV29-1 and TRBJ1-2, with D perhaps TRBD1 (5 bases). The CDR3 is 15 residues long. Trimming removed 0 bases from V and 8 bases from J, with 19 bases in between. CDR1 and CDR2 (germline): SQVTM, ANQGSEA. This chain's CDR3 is CSVEDQWTPGGGYTF. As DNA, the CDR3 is TGCAGCGTTGAAGATCAATGGACCCCGGGGGGAGGCTACACCTTC. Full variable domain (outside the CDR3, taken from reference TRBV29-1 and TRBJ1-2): SAVISQKPSRDICQRGTSLTIQCQVDSQVTMMFWYRQQPGQSLTLIATANQGSEATYESGFVIDKFPISRPNLTFSTLTVSNMSPEDSSIYLCSVEDQWTPGGGYTFGSGTRLTVV.

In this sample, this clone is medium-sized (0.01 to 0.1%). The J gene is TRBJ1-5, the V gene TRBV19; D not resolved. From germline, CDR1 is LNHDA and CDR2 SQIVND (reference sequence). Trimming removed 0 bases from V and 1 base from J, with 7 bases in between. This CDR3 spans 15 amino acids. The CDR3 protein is CASSIDSRSNQPQHF. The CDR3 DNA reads TGTGCCAGTAGTATAGACTCGAGGAGCAATCAGCCCCAGCATTTT.

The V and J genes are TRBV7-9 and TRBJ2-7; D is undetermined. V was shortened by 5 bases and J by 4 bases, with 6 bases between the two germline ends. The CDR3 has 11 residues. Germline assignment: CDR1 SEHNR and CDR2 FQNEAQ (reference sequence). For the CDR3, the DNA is TGTGCCAGCAGCGGAGAATACGAGCAGTACTTC. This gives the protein CASSGEYEQYF. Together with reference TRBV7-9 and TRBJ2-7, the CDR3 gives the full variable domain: DTGVSQNPRHKITKRGQNVTFRCDPISEHNRLYWYRQTLGQGPEFLTYFQNEAQLEKSRLLSDRFSAERPKGSFSTLEIQRTEQGDSAMYLCASSGEYEQYFGPGTRLTVT.

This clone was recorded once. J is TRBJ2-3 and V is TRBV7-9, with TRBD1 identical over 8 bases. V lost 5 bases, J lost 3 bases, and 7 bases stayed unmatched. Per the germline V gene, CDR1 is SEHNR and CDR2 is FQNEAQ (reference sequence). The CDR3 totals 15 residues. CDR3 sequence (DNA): TGTGCCAGCAGCCCCGGCACAGGGGGTACAGATACGCAGTATTTT. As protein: CASSPGTGGTDTQYF.

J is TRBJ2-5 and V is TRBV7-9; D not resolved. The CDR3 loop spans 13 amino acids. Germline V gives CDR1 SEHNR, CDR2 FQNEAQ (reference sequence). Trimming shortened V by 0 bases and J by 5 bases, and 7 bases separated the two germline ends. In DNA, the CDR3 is TGTGCCAGCAGCTTAGCGGGGTGGGAGACCCAGTACTTC. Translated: CASSLAGWETQYF.

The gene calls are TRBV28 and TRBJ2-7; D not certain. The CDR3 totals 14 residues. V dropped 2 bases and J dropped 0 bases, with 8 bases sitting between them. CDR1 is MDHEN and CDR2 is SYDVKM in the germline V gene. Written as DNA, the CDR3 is TGTGCCAGCAGTTTAGCTCCTCCCTCCTACGAGCAGTACTTC. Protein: CASSLAPPSYEQYF.

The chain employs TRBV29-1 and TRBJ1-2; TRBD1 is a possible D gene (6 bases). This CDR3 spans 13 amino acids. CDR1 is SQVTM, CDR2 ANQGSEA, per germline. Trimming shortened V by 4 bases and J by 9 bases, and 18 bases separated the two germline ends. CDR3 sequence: CSVGFYDGGRYTF. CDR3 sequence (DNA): TGCAGCGTTGGGTTTTATGATGGGGGGCGCTACACCTTC.

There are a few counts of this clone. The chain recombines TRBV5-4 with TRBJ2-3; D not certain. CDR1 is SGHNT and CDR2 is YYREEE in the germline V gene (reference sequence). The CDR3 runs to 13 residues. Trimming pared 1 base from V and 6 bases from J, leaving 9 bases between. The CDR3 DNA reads TGTGCCAGCAGCTTGCCTAGTAAGGATACGCAGTATTTT. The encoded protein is CASSLPSKDTQYF.